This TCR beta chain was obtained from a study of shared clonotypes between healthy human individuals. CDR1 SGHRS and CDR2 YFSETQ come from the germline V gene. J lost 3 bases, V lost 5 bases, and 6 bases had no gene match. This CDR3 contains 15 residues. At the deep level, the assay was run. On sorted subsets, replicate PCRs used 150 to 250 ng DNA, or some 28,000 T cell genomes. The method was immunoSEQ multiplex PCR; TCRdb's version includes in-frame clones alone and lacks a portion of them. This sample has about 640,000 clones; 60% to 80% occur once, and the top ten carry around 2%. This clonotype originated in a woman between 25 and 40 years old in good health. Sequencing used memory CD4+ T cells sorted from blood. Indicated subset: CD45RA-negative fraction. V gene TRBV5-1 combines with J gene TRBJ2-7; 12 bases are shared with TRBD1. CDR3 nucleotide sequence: TGCGCCAGCAGATCCGGGACAGGGGGCATCTACGAGCAGTACTTC. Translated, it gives CASRSGTGGIYEQYF.